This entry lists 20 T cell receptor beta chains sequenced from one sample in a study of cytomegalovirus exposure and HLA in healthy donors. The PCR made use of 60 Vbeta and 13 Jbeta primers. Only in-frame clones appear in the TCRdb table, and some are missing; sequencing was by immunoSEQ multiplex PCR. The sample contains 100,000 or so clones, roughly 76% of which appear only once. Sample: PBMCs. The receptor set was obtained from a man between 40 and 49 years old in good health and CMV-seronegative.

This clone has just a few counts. CDR3 nucleotide sequence: TGTGCCAGCAGTAGGGGAGGCGGCGGTGGCTACACCTTC. It is translated as CASSRGGGGGYTF. The rearrangement uses TRBV27 and TRBJ1-2, with D perhaps TRBD1 (5 bases). This CDR3 is built from 13 residues. The germline CDR1 and CDR2 sequences are MNHEY and SMNVEV (reference sequence). V lost 5 bases, J lost 7 bases, and 14 bases lay in between.

The CDR3 here is CASSQADSKETQYF. CDR3 coding DNA: TGCGCCAGCAGTCAAGCCGACAGTAAAGAGACCCAGTACTTC. This chain joins TRBV23-1 and TRBJ2-5; the D gene is possibly TRBD1 (5 bases). TRBV23-1 is noted as an ORF with a role that remains uncertain. V lost 2 bases and J lost 3, with 10 bases in between. The CDR3 is 14 residues long.

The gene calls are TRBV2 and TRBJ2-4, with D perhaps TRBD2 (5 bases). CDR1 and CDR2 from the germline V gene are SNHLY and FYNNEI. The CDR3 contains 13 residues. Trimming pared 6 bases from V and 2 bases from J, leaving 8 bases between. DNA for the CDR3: TGTGCCAGCAGCAGGAGGCCCAAAAACATTCAGTACTTC. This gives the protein CASSRRPKNIQYF.

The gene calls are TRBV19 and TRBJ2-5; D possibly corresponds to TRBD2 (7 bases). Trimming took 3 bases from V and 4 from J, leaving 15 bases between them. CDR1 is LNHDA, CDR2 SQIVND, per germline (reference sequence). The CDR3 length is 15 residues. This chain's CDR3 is CASSISGGGGETQYF. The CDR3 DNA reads TGTGCCAGTAGTATCTCGGGCGGGGGCGGAGAGACCCAGTACTTC.

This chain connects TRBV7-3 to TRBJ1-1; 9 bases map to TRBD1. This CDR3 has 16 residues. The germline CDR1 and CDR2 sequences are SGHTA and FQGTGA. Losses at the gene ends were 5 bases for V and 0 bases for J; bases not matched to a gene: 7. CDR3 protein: CASSLTGGPLNTEAFF. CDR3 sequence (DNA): TGTGCCAGCAGCCTTACAGGGGGCCCTCTGAACACTGAAGCTTTCTTT.

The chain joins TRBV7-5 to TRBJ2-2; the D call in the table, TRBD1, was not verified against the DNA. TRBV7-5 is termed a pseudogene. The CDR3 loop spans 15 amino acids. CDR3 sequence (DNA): TGTGTCAGAAGTAACAGGGTATGGAACACCGGGGAGCTGTTTTTT. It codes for CVRSNRVWNTGELFF.

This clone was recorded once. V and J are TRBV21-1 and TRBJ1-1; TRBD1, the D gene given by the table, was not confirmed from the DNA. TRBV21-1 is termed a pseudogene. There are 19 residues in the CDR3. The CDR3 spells CASSKDWTVDNMPNTEAFF. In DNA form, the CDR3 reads TGTGCCAGCAGCAAAGATTGGACAGTCGATAACATGCCGAACACTGAAGCTTTCTTT.

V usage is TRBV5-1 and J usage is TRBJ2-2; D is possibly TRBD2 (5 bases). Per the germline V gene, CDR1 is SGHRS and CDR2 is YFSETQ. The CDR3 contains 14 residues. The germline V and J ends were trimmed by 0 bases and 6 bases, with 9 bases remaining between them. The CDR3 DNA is TGCGCCAGCAGCTTGGAACTAGTCCCCGGGGAGCTGTTTTTT. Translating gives CASSLELVPGELFF.

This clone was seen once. This CDR3 reads CASSRAGGKQFF. CDR3 nucleotides: TGCGCCAGCAGCCGAGCTGGGGGGAAGCAGTTCTTC. The chain employs TRBV4-1 and TRBJ2-1; D possibly corresponds to TRBD2 (6 bases). CDR3 size: 12 residues. CDR1 is MGHRA and CDR2 is YSYEKL in the germline V gene. Trimming removed 4 bases at V and 11 bases at J, with 12 bases between.

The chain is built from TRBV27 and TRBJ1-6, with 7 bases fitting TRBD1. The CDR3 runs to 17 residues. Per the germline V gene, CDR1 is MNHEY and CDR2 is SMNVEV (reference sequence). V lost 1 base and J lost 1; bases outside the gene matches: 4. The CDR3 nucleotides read TGTGCCAGCAGTTTATATTCCAGGGGGTCCTATAATTCACCCCTCCACTTT. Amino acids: CASSLYSRGSYNSPLHF.

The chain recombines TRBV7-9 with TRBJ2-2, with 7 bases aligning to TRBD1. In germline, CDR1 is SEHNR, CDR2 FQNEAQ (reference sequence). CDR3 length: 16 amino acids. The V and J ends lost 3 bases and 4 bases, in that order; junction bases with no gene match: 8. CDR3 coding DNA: TGTGCCAGCAGCTTGGTCGACAGGGACGGCACCGGGGAGCTGTTTTTT. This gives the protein CASSLVDRDGTGELFF.

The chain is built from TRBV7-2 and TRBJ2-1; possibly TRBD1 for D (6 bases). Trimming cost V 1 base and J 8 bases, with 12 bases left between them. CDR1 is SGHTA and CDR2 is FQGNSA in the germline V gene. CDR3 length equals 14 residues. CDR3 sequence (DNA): TGTGCCAGCAGCTTAGGGCAGGGGTCCCATGAGCAGTTCTTC. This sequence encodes CASSLGQGSHEQFF.

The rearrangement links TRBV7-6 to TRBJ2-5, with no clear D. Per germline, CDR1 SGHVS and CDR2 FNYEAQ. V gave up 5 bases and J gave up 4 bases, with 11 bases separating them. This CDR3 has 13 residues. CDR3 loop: CASSPRARETQYF. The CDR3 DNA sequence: TGTGCCAGCAGCCCAAGAGCGCGAGAGACCCAGTACTTC.

For the CDR3, the DNA is TGTGCCAGTAAAACTTACTATGGCTACACCTTC. Translating gives CASKTYYGYTF. The chain couples TRBV19 to TRBJ1-2; no definite D call. Germline V lookup: CDR1 LNHDA, CDR2 SQIVND (reference sequence). The CDR3 covers 11 residues. V lost 7 bases, J lost 3 bases, and 6 bases lay in between.

CDR3 amino acids: CATSRDGHPGETQYF. The CDR3 nucleotides are TGTGCCACCAGCAGAGACGGCCACCCAGGGGAGACCCAGTACTTC. The rearrangement joins TRBV15 to TRBJ2-5; a weak D match, TRBD1 (5 bases). Germline CDR1 reads LNHNV; CDR2 reads YYDKDF (reference sequence). V was trimmed by 0 bases and J by 5 bases, leaving 13 bases between them. The CDR3 has 15 amino acids.

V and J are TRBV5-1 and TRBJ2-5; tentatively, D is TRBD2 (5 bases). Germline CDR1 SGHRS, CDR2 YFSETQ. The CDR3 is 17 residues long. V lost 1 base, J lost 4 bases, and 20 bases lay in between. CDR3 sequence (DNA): TGCGCCAGCAGCTTGTCGTCGCTAGCACCCGTCCTAGAGACCCAGTACTTC. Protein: CASSLSSLAPVLETQYF.

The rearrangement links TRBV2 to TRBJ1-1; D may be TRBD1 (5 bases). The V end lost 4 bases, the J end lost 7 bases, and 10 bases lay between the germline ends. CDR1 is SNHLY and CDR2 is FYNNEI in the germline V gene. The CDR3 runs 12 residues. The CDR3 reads CASSAGQGEAFF. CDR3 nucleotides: TGTGCCAGCAGTGCTGGGCAGGGTGAAGCTTTCTTT.

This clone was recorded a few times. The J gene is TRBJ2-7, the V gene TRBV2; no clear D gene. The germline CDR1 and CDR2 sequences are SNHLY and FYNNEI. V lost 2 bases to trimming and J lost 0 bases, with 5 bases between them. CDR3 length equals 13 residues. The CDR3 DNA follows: TGTGCCAGCAGTGAACCGGTCTCCTACGAGCAGTACTTC. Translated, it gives CASSEPVSYEQYF.

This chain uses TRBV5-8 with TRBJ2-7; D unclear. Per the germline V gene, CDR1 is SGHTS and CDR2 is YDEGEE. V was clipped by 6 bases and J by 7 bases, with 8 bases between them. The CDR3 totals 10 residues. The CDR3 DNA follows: TGTGCCAGCACCCTCCCGGAGCAGTACTTC. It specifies CASTLPEQYF.

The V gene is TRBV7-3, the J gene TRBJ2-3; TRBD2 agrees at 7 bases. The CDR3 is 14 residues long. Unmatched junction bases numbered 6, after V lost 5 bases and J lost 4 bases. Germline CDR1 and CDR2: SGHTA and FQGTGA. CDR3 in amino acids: CASSLGLGPDTQYF. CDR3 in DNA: TGTGCCAGCAGCCTCGGACTAGGTCCAGATACGCAGTATTTT.